The entry below gives a single T cell receptor (beta chain) sequence along with its context. Its target is unknown. The junction departs from the called germline gene at one end, perhaps through a read error. Repertoires were generated with immunoSEQ multiplex PCR, while TCRdb's copy carries only in-frame clones and drops some. The sample lists tens of thousands of clones, roughly 78% seen once, with 7% to 9% in the top ten. This entry is derived from a study of a mutant IDH1 vaccine in newly diagnosed glioma. Study-wide context: Commencement of vaccination occurred 4-6 weeks following radiotherapy alone, or concurrently with temozolomide cycles. There were approximately 60% males and approximately 38% females among treated patients, whose mean age was 40.4 years.

Time point here: week 11, during vaccination. The vaccine gave 300 ug of a 20-mer mutant IDH1 peptide subcutaneously per dose. Study-wide results and caveats: Apparently, pseudoprogression bore no relation to changes among the top peripheral T cell clonotypes.

The sample consisted of PBMCs, taken from a glioma patient whose treatment included an IDH1 peptide vaccine. This TCR came from a man aged 40-50 years with glioma.

The CDR3 DNA is TGTGCCAGCAGCCCGAGGGTAGATAGCAGAGATACGCAGTATTTT. Translation: CASSPRVDSRDTQYF. The chain uses TRBV13 and TRBJ2-3; tentative D call: TRBD2 (5 bases). The CDR3 loop spans 15 amino acids. Germline loops: CDR1 PRHDT, CDR2 FYEKMQ (reference sequence).